This T cell receptor beta chain emerged from a study of T cells in Graves' hyperthyroidism and ophthalmopathy. Study-wide findings and caveats: A model of 13 V-J features distinguished ophthalmopathy from stable hyperthyroidism. Most thyroid clonotypes with frequency above 0.001 were detected in blood.

Diagnostic assessment was based on clinical symptoms, serum thyroxine and TRAb, thyroid ultrasound and orbital computed tomography. Germline assignment: CDR1 MGHRA and CDR2 YSYEKL. CDR3 length: 15 residues. After removal of 0 bases from V and 6 bases from J, the junction contained 7 bases not matched to a gene. There were TCR beta CDR3 regions amplified from RNA transcripts. An initial round of RT-PCR targeting the TCR CDR3 relied on the HTBI primer set. In TCRdb, the multiplex PCR reads were re-called with MiXCR into one record per CDR3 protein. The table shows about 570,000 distinct CDR3 sequences, with about half occurring only once. At least ten counts were recorded for this clonotype. The antigen is undetermined.

Sequenced material: peripheral blood or thyroid tissue (not recorded which). This TCR came from an adult woman with Graves' disease, either hyperthyroidism or ophthalmopathy (not recorded which). The chain employs TRBV4-1 and TRBJ2-7, with TRBD2 identical over 8 bases. The CDR3 sequence is CASSQDASGGGEQYF. DNA of the CDR3: TGCGCCAGCAGCCAAGATGCCTCCGGGGGGGGCGAGCAGTACTTC.